A single sample gave rise to the 21 T cell receptor beta chains below, sequenced in a study of regulatory T cells in long-lasting Graves disease. The authors built TCR beta libraries using iRepertoire HTBI primers and Arm-PCR of CDR3 regions. TCRdb redid the calling of the multiplex PCR reads with MiXCR, one entry per CDR3 protein. Seen here are 250,000 to 300,000 distinct CDR3 sequences, around 18% observed once, and the top ten hold 13% to 15%. Time point specified: newly diagnosed GD, antithyroid drugs for less than 3 months. PBMC RNA served as the TCR library source. These same data were also listed under a study on T cells in Graves' hyperthyroidism and ophthalmopathy.

The specimen comprised peripheral blood mononuclear cells (PBMCs), sampled at new diagnosis, from a patient treated with antithyroid drugs. The source of these receptors is a woman aged 25 to 39 with Graves disease.

At least ten counts were recorded for this clonotype. V gene TRBV6-2 or TRBV6-3 combines with J gene TRBJ2-7; D perhaps matches TRBD1 (5 bases). The CDR3 contains 13 residues. Germline CDR1 reads MNHEY; CDR2 reads SVGEGT. Between the trimmed V and J ends, which lost 4 bases and 5 bases, there was a span of 12 bases. The CDR3 nucleotides are TGTGCCAGCAGTTCCCCTGCGACAGACGAGCAGTACTTC. As protein: CASSSPATDEQYF.

On this clonotype: This may be a read error, as it is one base from a much larger clone. The chain recombines TRBV20-1 with TRBJ1-1; D is unresolved. Germline values: CDR1 DFQATT, CDR2 SNEGSKA (reference sequence). The CDR3 totals 14 residues. In nucleotides, the CDR3 is TGCAGTGCTAGAGATAGCACATCGAACACTGAAGCTTCCTTT. Translating gives CSARDSTSNTEASF.

This clonotype was counted at least ten times. The rearrangement links TRBV20-1 to TRBJ1-2; possibly TRBD1 for D (5 bases). Germline CDR1 and CDR2: DFQATT and SNEGSKA (reference sequence). This CDR3 has 15 amino acids. The chain's CDR3 is CNATIRTNSNYGYTF. In DNA form, the CDR3 reads TGCAATGCCACCATCAGGACAAACAGTAACTATGGCTACACCTTC.

Only a few counts were recorded for this clonotype. The junction and the germline gene differ at one end; a read error may be behind it. J is TRBJ2-7 and V is TRBV6-1; 10 bases are shared with TRBD1. This CDR3 region has 12 residues. Germline lookup yields CDR1 MNHNS and CDR2 SASEGT. The CDR3 reads CAGRTGGGEQCF. CDR3 bases: TGTGCCGGACGGACAGGGGGGGGAGAGCAGTGCTTC.

Relative to its sample, this clonotype is medium-sized (0.01 to 0.1%). This chain connects TRBV7-9 to TRBJ1-2; 7 positions match TRBD1. CDR1 and CDR2 (germline): SEHNR, FQNEAQ (reference sequence). The CDR3 contains 14 residues. The trim removed 8 bases at V and 13 bases at J, leaving 19 bases unmatched. The CDR3 sequence: CASLDRAGGNEPTF. In DNA form, the CDR3 reads TGTGCCAGCCTCGACAGGGCGGGGGGAAATGAACCCACCTTC.

This clonotype turned up a few times. The CDR3 protein is CASGRGGEDTQYF. In DNA, the CDR3 is TGTGCCAGCGGGCGGGGGGGCGAGGATACGCAGTATTTT. The rearrangement joins TRBV25-1 to TRBJ2-3; 9 nucleotides line up with TRBD2. Trimming at V came to 8 bases and at J to 6 bases, leaving 6 bases not matched to a gene. Per the germline V gene, CDR1 is MGHDK and CDR2 is SYGVNS. The length of the CDR3 is 13 residues.

In this sample, this clonotype turned up a few times. The chain couples TRBV29-1 to TRBJ1-1, with D uncertain. The CDR3 extends over 11 amino acids. Germline-derived CDR1 and CDR2 are SQVTM and ANQGSEA. V gave up 7 bases and J gave up 0 bases, with 6 bases separating them. CDR3: CSASMNTEAFF. The CDR3 coding sequence is TGCAGCGCTAGCATGAACACTGAAGCTTTCTTT.

This clonotype showed up many times. The chain employs TRBV5-5 and TRBJ2-2, with D perhaps TRBD2 (6 bases). With 0 bases removed from V and 0 bases from J, the gap between germline ends came to 9 bases. CDR1 and CDR2 from the germline V gene are SGHKS and YYEKEE (reference sequence). The CDR3 runs to 16 residues. The CDR3 bases are TGTGCCAGCAGCTTGGGGGGGACTTCGAACACCGGGGAGCTGTTTTTT. Its protein product is CASSLGGTSNTGELFF.

This clonotype was detected a few times. Being one base from a much bigger clone, this may be a read error. The J gene is TRBJ2-1, the V gene TRBV7-2, with D possibly being TRBD1 (5 bases). This CDR3 has 12 amino acids. With 0 bases removed from V and 13 bases from J, the gap between germline ends came to 10 bases. Germline assignment: CDR1 SGHTA and CDR2 FQGNSA. In DNA form, the CDR3 reads TGTGCCAGCAGCTTAGCGGCGGACATTCAGTTCTTC. Amino acid sequence: CASSLAADIQFF.

The sample holds many counts of this clonotype. The V and J genes are TRBV20-1 and TRBJ1-5, with 7 bases identical to TRBD1. The CDR3 consists of 13 residues. V shed 5 bases, J shed 6 bases, and the junction held 7 bases outside the gene matches. From germline, CDR1 is DFQATT and CDR2 SNEGSKA (reference sequence). The CDR3, as DNA: TGCAGTGCTTCCCAGGGGGAGGCTCAGCCCCAGCATTTT. It yields the protein CSASQGEAQPQHF.

About this clonotype: The junction departs from germline at one end; a sequencing error may be responsible. This rearrangement joins TRBV5-1 to TRBJ2-7; 7 bases align to TRBD2. Germline V CDR1 and CDR2: SGHRS, YFSETQ. This CDR3 has 13 amino acids. CDR3 bases: TGTGCCAGCAGCTCGGGACTAATCTACGAGCAGTACTTC. Protein sequence: CASSSGLIYEQYF.

This clonotype has ten or more counts. This rearrangement joins TRBV19 to TRBJ2-7, with TRBD1 matching 10 bases. Germline lookup yields CDR1 LNHDA and CDR2 SQIVND (reference sequence). V dropped 3 bases and J dropped 2; count of bases not matched to a gene: 7. This CDR3 is 16 amino acids long. CDR3 sequence reads: CASSMGPGQGPYEQYF. In DNA form, the CDR3 reads TGTGCCAGTAGTATGGGACCGGGACAGGGGCCCTACGAGCAGTACTTC.

Ten or more counts support this clonotype. V usage is TRBV18 and J usage is TRBJ1-2; 7 nucleotides align to TRBD1. This CDR3 is 15 amino acids long. The V gene end was trimmed by 5 bases and the J gene end by 5 bases; junction bases not matched to a gene: 11. The germline V gene has CDR1 KGHSH and CDR2 LQKENI. The CDR3 nucleotides are TGTGCCAGCTCATCAACCCCGGAGGGGGCATATGGCTACACCTTC. Protein sequence: CASSSTPEGAYGYTF. Variable domain in full (rest from reference TRBV18 and TRBJ1-2): NAGVMQNPRHLVRRRGQEARLRCSPMKGHSHVYWYRQLPEEGLKFMVYLQKENIIDESGMPKERFSAEFPKEGPSILRIQQVVRGDSAAYFCASSSTPEGAYGYTFGSGTRLTVV.

There are many counts of this clonotype. V and J are TRBV11-2 and TRBJ1-1, with TRBD1 identical over 8 bases. This CDR3 comprises 15 residues. The germline V gene encodes CDR1 SGHAT and CDR2 FQNNGV. After removal of 3 bases from V and 10 bases from J, the junction contained 13 bases not matched to a gene. This CDR3 reads CASSFSGTGDVTAFF. Written as DNA, the CDR3 is TGTGCCAGCAGCTTCTCCGGGACAGGCGATGTGACAGCTTTCTTT.

The table lists this clonotype with many counts. The J gene is TRBJ1-2, the V gene TRBV28; D perhaps matches TRBD1 (5 bases). The V and J ends lost 1 base and 4 bases respectively, with 13 bases between them. CDR1 and CDR2 (germline): MDHEN, SYDVKM. CDR3 length: 15 amino acids. The chain's CDR3 is CASSLSPGQGYGYTF. CDR3 DNA sequence: TGTGCCAGCAGTTTATCTCCGGGGCAGGGCTATGGCTACACCTTC.

About this clonotype itself: Just one base apart from a much larger clone, this may be a read error. The gene calls are TRBV6-1 and TRBJ1-2; TRBD1 is a possible D gene (5 bases). Germline values: CDR1 MNHNS, CDR2 SASEGT. The CDR3 is 13 residues long. The V gene lost 7 bases and the J gene lost 8 bases, with 17 bases spanning the gap. CDR3 coding DNA: TGTGCCAGCACTAAGCTCCGGGGCACCGGCTACACCTTC. Its protein product is CASTKLRGTGYTF.

This clonotype was recorded a few times. This may be a read error: a much more frequent sequence differs by one nucleotide. V is TRBV6-1 and J is TRBJ2-7, with no clear D. The ends were cut back, 3 bases at V and 5 bases at J, with 14 bases in the middle. The CDR3 length is 14 residues. Per the germline V gene, CDR1 is MNHNS and CDR2 is SASEGT. The CDR3 protein is CASSDRAKQDEQYF. The DNA for the CDR3 is TGTGCCAGCAGTGATCGGGCTAAGCAGGACGAGCAGTACTTC.

The V call is TRBV5-1, the J call TRBJ2-1, with 10 nucleotides matching TRBD2. The CDR3 loop spans 15 amino acids. The germline CDR1 and CDR2 sequences are SGHRS and YFSETQ. The ends lost 1 base at V and 6 bases at J; junction bases unmatched: 4. This CDR3 is CASSLRLAGANEQFF. The DNA for the CDR3 is TGCGCCAGCAGCTTGCGGCTAGCGGGAGCCAATGAGCAGTTCTTC.

The chain uses TRBV20-1 and TRBJ1-2; 9 bases line up with TRBD1. Germline loops: CDR1 DFQATT, CDR2 SNEGSKA (reference sequence). V lost 5 bases to trimming and J lost 6 bases; unmatched junction nucleotides: 4. The CDR3 consists of 12 residues. CDR3 residues: CSARDREHGYTF. The CDR3 region has the DNA TGCAGTGCTCGGGACAGGGAACATGGCTACACCTTC.

The chain links TRBV15 to TRBJ1-2, with a possible D match to TRBD1 (6 bases). Germline CDR1 LNHNV, CDR2 YYDKDF (reference sequence). This CDR3 spans 14 amino acids. Trimming took off 0 bases at V and 5 bases at J, with 10 bases between the two ends. The CDR3 spells CATSRDHRVYGYTF. In nucleotides, the CDR3 is TGTGCCACCAGCAGAGATCACAGGGTTTATGGCTACACCTTC.

The V gene is TRBV6-2 or TRBV6-3, the J gene TRBJ1-4; D unclear. Germline V gene lookup returns CDR1 MNHEY and CDR2 SVGEGT. V lost 6 bases and J lost 8, with 16 bases in between. The CDR3 extends over 14 amino acids. The CDR3 region has the DNA TGTGCCAGCAGGGGAGGGAGAGTCGGCGAAAAACTGTTTTTT. The encoded protein is CASRGGRVGEKLFF.